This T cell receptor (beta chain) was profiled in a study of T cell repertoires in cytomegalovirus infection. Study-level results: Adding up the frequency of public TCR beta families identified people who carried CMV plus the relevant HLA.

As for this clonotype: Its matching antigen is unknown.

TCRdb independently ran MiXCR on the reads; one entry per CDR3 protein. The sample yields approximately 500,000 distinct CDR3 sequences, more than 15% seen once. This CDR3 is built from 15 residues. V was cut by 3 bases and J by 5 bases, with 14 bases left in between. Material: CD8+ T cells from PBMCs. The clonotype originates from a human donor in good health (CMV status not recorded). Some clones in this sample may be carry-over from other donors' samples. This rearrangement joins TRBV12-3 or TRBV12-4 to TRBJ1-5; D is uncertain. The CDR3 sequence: CASSLMRGQHQPQHF. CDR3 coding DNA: TGTGCCAGCAGTTTGATGAGAGGGCAGCATCAGCCCCAGCATTTT.